Listed below are T cell receptor beta chains from one sample, sequenced in a study of T-cell reconstitution after alpha-beta-depleted transplantation in children. TCRdb re-analysed the PCR reads in MiXCR, keeping a single row per CDR3 protein. The sample lists roughly 500,000 distinct CDR3 sequences, 32% occurring once. The sample here was PBMCs from the stem cell graft donor, taken from the stem cell graft. The receptors originated from a human donor who donated a stem cell graft to a child with aplastic anemia. Each CDR3 is given with its conserved first and last residue.

V	J	CDR3
TRBV7-2	TRBJ2-7	CASSLADFGEQYF
TRBV20-1	TRBJ2-7	CSALRRDAGVPEQYF
TRBV12-3/TRBV12-4	TRBJ1-5	CASTQGQSNQPQHF
TRBV12-3/TRBV12-4	TRBJ1-2	CASSGGAGGTGYTF
TRBV7-9	TRBJ2-2	CASSPRWGTGELFF
TRBV7-2	TRBJ2-5	CASSPRQGVGETQYF
TRBV4-3	TRBJ1-4	CASSQATPWATNEKLFF
TRBV29-1	TRBJ2-6	CSVQGGSGANVLTF
TRBV7-2	TRBJ2-1	CASSPDYVAYNEQFF
TRBV7-9	TRBJ2-5	CASSLEGAETQYF